This T cell receptor (beta chain) was documented in a study of T cells after yellow fever vaccination. Overall study findings and caveats: Most primary-vaccination clones reappeared after the booster (about 96% CD4, 88% CD8).

TCRdb analysed the 5' RACE reads with MiXCR anew, one entry per CDR3 protein. Of approximately 96,000 distinct CDR3 sequences listed, about 8.4% are singletons. The CDR3 runs 15 residues. The V gene's germline CDR1 is SGHDN and CDR2 FVKESK. With 3 bases clipped from V and 5 bases from J, the junction kept 8 bases outside the gene matches. Only a few counts were recorded for this clonotype. The origin of this receptor is a man between 18 and 35 years old who received the YFV17D yellow fever vaccine. Here the sequenced sample was CD8+ T cells not binding an NS4B(214-222) dextramer, sorted from PBMCs, taken around 16 days after the first yellow fever vaccination. The V gene is TRBV14, the J gene TRBJ1-1; 8 positions agree with TRBD1. Here the CDR3 reads CASSQFQGAHTEAFF. In DNA form, the CDR3 reads TGTGCCAGCAGCCAGTTCCAGGGGGCGCATACTGAAGCTTTCTTT.